These 16 T cell receptor beta chains were sequenced from one sample in a study of immune heterogeneity within non-small cell lung tumors listed by TCRdb under 2018. Sequenced on a HiSeq X Ten. The TCR beta CDR3 region was amplified with a multiplex PCR system whose first round ran for about 9 cycles using 32 V-gene forward primers and 13 J-gene reverse primers. The public reads were run again by TCRdb, first through fastp at Q25 and then through MiXCR, and only productive beta chains were kept. Entries that share a CDR3 protein sequence are merged under the most common genes and DNA. The sample table lists some 31,000 distinct CDR3 sequences, less than 35% of them with a count of one. Jointly, the top ten make up around 4.1% of the sample. For the TCR template, genomic DNA was extracted from bulk tumor tissue, and 500 to 750 ng of gDNA was amplified for each sample. During surgery, multiple biopsies were taken from each primary tumor and placed as far apart as possible within the tumor mass. Patients in the study cohort, which was described as untreated, were newly diagnosed NSCLC cases going through curative surgery.

The source material was lung tumor tissue. Every receptor here comes from a man aged 35-49 years with non-small cell lung cancer.

The chain joins TRBV6-1 to TRBJ2-5; D remains unclear. Germline lookup yields CDR1 MNHNS and CDR2 SASEGT. Trimming cost V 6 bases and J 5 bases, with 19 bases left between them. The CDR3 sequence is 15 residues long. In DNA form, the CDR3 reads TGTGCCAGCAGCCAACCTAGAGGAAGGTGGGAGACCCAGTACTTC. Translated: CASSQPRGRWETQYF.

Ten or more counts support this clonotype. This sequence joins TRBV20-1 and TRBJ2-1; 7 bases align to TRBD2. Trimming took 1 base from V and 9 from J; bases not matched to a gene: 6. The CDR3 spans 13 residues. Germline lookup yields CDR1 DFQATT and CDR2 SNEGSKA (reference sequence). CDR3 DNA: TGCAGTGCTAGAGGGACTAGATGGAGTGAGCAGTTCTTC. Translating gives CSARGTRWSEQFF.

This clonotype was counted many times. This sequence joins TRBV19 and TRBJ2-3; 7 positions agree with TRBD2. CDR3 size: 15 residues. The germline gives CDR1 LNHDA, CDR2 SQIVND (reference sequence). Losses at the gene ends were 5 bases for V and 5 bases for J; bases not matched to a gene: 10. CDR3 region: CASSLMGGQRDTQYF. DNA of the CDR3: TGTGCCAGTAGTTTAATGGGAGGGCAAAGAGATACGCAGTATTTT.

This clonotype was observed a few times. This chain joins TRBV29-1 and TRBJ1-2; no definite D call. The germline V gene has CDR1 SQVTM and CDR2 ANQGSEA. This CDR3 spans 14 amino acids. The ends were cut back, 1 base at V and 1 base at J, with 10 bases in the middle. CDR3 nucleotide sequence: TGCAGCGTTGAAGGAATCCGAAATAACTATGGCTACACCTTC. Translating it yields CSVEGIRNNYGYTF.

The rearrangement links TRBV13 to TRBJ2-5, with TRBD1 matching over 11 bases. The trim removed 5 bases at V and 1 base at J, leaving 3 bases unmatched. The CDR3 runs 15 residues. Germline-derived CDR1 and CDR2 are PRHDT and FYEKMQ (reference sequence). Here the CDR3 reads CASSIGTGGQETQYF. In DNA form, the CDR3 reads TGTGCCAGCAGCATCGGGACAGGGGGCCAAGAGACCCAGTACTTC.

Many counts were recorded for this clonotype. V and J are TRBV7-8 and TRBJ2-7; D not resolved. Germline loops: CDR1 SGHVS, CDR2 FQNEAQ. This CDR3 has 14 residues. Trimming cost V 1 base and J 2 bases, with 9 bases left between them. The CDR3: CASSLGNMPYEQYF. DNA for the CDR3: TGTGCCAGCAGCTTAGGGAACATGCCCTACGAGCAGTACTTC.

The rearrangement uses TRBV15 and TRBJ1-1; 8 nucleotides match TRBD1. This CDR3 spans 17 amino acids. Germline CDR1 and CDR2: LNHNV and YYDKDF (reference sequence). V lost 5 bases and J lost 1; bases outside the gene matches: 12. As DNA, the CDR3 is TGTGCCACCAGCGGAAACAGGGGGGCAGTGCCGAACACTGAAGCTTTCTTT. It yields the protein CATSGNRGAVPNTEAFF. Supplemented by reference TRBV15 and TRBJ1-1, the full variable domain reads DAMVIQNPRYQVTQFGKPVTLSCSQTLNHNVMYWYQQKSSQAPKLLFHYYDKDFNNEADTPDNFQSRRPNTSFCFLDIRSPGLGDTAMYLCATSGNRGAVPNTEAFFGQGTRLTVV.

Notes on this clonotype: This could be a read error, since a much larger clone is one nucleotide away. The chain has TRBV5-8 and TRBJ1-5, with D possibly being TRBD1 (5 bases). This CDR3 spans 15 amino acids. The germline V gene encodes CDR1 SGHTS and CDR2 YDEGEE. The CDR3 sequence is CASSPRGGSNQPLHF. The CDR3 nucleotides are TGTGCCAGCAGCCCTAGGGGCGGTAGCAATCAGCCCCTGCATTTT.

This chain joins TRBV7-8 and TRBJ1-1; no clear D. This CDR3 region has 12 residues. Between the trimmed V and J ends, which lost 6 bases and 6 bases, there was a span of 11 bases. CDR1 is SGHVS and CDR2 is FQNEAQ in the germline V gene. CDR3 sequence (DNA): TGTGCCAGCAGTTCCAACCGCGCTGAAGCTTTCTTT. It specifies CASSSNRAEAFF.

This clonotype was seen many times. An end of the junction does not agree with germline; a read error may underlie this. This sequence joins TRBV2 and TRBJ2-3; D is uncertain. This CDR3 is built from 11 residues. Germline loops: CDR1 SNHLY, CDR2 FYNNEI. The CDR3 sequence: CASSDTDTQYF. In DNA form, the CDR3 reads TGCGCCAGCAGCGACACAGATACGCAGTATTTT. Together with reference TRBV2 and TRBJ2-3, the CDR3 gives the full variable domain: EPEVTQTPSHQVTQMGQEVILRCVPISNHLYFYWYRQILGQKVEFLVSFYNNEISEKSEIFDDQFSVERPDGSNFTLKIRSTKLEDSAMYFCASSDTDTQYFGPGTRLTVL.

The chain recombines TRBV20-1 with TRBJ1-1, with unresolved D. V was pared by 3 bases and J by 8 bases, with 13 bases between. Germline V gene sequence: CDR1 DFQATT, CDR2 SNEGSKA (reference sequence). CDR3 length: 12 amino acids. The CDR3 nucleotides read TGCAGTGCTAGTGACGGACGGCTCGAAGCTTTCTTT. Its translation: CSASDGRLEAFF.

This clonotype was seen ten or more times. The chain uses TRBV20-1 and TRBJ1-4; 7 nucleotides agree with TRBD1. This CDR3 spans 15 amino acids. V dropped 3 bases and J dropped 8; count of bases not matched to a gene: 12. CDR1 is DFQATT, CDR2 SNEGSKA, per germline (reference sequence). CDR3 in amino acids: CSASFRGGGFEKLFF. Here the CDR3 DNA reads TGCAGTGCTAGTTTTCGTGGAGGGGGCTTCGAAAAACTGTTTTTT.

This clonotype was found many times. This chain joins TRBV2 and TRBJ2-1, with 14 bases lining up with TRBD2. Germline trimming cut 1 base from V and 9 bases from J; bases unmatched to any gene: 8. Germline V gene sequence: CDR1 SNHLY, CDR2 FYNNEI. This CDR3 is 17 amino acids long. CDR3 sequence: CASSEGWGLAGVTEQFF. CDR3 bases: TGTGCCAGCAGTGAAGGTTGGGGACTAGCGGGAGTCACTGAGCAGTTCTTC.

In this sample, this clonotype is medium-sized. The rearrangement links TRBV11-3 to TRBJ2-5; maybe TRBD2 (5 bases). Germline CDR1 and CDR2: SGHNT and YENEEA. The CDR3 spans 12 residues. Trimming shortened V by 8 bases and J by 5 bases, and 12 bases separated the two germline ends. DNA of the CDR3: TGTGCCAGCGGAGGACGGCTTGAGACCCAGTACTTC. Translation gives CASGGRLETQYF. Based on the CDR3 plus reference TRBV11-3 and TRBJ2-5, the full variable domain is EAGVVQSPRYKIIEKKQPVAFWCNPISGHNTLYWYLQNLGQGPELLIRYENEEAVDDSQLPKDRFSAERLKGVDSTLKIQPAELGDSAVYLCASGGRLETQYFGPGTRLLVL.

This clonotype occurred many times. The rearrangement links TRBV7-9 to TRBJ2-7; 11 positions agree with TRBD2. The CDR3 length is 16 residues. Trimming cost V 6 bases and J 5 bases; bases outside gene matches: 12. The germline V gene has CDR1 SEHNR and CDR2 FQNEAQ (reference sequence). Here the CDR3 DNA reads TGTGCCAGCAGTTCCAGTAGCGGGAGGGCGAATCACGAGCAGTACTTC. This encodes CASSSSSGRANHEQYF. Looking up the rest from reference TRBV7-9 and TRBJ2-7 gives the full variable domain: DTGVSQNPRHKITKRGQNVTFRCDPISEHNRLYWYRQTLGQGPEFLTYFQNEAQLEKSRLLSDRFSAERPKGSFSTLEIQRTEQGDSAMYLCASSSSSGRANHEQYFGPGTRLTVT.

A remark on this clonotype: This could be a read error, since a much larger clone is one nucleotide away. V gene TRBV7-8 combines with J gene TRBJ1-2, with unresolved D. This CDR3 is built from 15 residues. CDR1 and CDR2 (germline): SGHVS, FQNEAQ. Trimming removed 1 base at V and 8 bases at J, with 17 bases between. CDR3 amino acids: CASSLVQVPGRGYTF. CDR3 nucleotide sequence: TGTGCCAGCAGCTTAGTTCAGGTGCCTGGGAGGGGCTACACCTTC. The full variable domain, in which reference TRBV7-8 and TRBJ1-2 provide the parts outside the CDR3, is GAGVSQSPRYKVAKRGQDVALRCDPISGHVSLFWYQQALGQGPEFLTYFQNEAQLDKSGLPSDRFFAERPEGSVSTLKIQRTQQEDSAVYLCASSLVQVPGRGYTFGSGTRLTVV.